This entry is about one T cell receptor beta chain. The CDR3 totals 17 residues. Germline CDR1 reads MGHRA; CDR2 reads YSYEKL. V shed 4 bases, J shed 6 bases, and the junction held 12 bases outside the gene matches. The source of the sample is a study of blood T cell repertoires in COVID-19. The repertoire was sequenced with immunoSEQ multiplex PCR; TCRdb's copy has only in-frame clones and lacks some. The top ten clones hold roughly 4.1% of a sample with around 100,000 clones, over 65% of them seen once. V and J are TRBV4-1 and TRBJ2-3; 11 bases match TRBD2. The receptor was derived from a human donor in a cohort sampled during active COVID-19. Material for sequencing was peripheral blood. CDR3 sequence (DNA): TGCGCCAGCAGCCGATCTTTTAGCGGGGGGGCATCCGATACGCAGTATTTT. Residues: CASSRSFSGGASDTQYF.